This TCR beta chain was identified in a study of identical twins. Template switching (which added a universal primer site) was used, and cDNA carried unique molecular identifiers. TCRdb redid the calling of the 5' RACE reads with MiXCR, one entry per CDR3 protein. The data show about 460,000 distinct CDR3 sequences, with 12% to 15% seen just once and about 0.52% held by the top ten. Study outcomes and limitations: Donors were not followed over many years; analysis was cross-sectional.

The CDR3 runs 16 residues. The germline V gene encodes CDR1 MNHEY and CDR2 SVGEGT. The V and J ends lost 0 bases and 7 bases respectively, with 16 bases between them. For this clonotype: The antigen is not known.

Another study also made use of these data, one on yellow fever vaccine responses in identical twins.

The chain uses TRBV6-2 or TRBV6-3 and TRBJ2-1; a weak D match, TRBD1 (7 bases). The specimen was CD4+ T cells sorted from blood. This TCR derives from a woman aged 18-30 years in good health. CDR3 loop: CASSYSGGQAWNEQFF. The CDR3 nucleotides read TGTGCCAGCAGTTACTCGGGAGGACAGGCTTGGAATGAGCAGTTCTTC.